This T cell receptor (beta chain) was identified in a study of blood T cells in healthy people across ages. The CDR3 contains 14 residues. Trimming removed 6 bases from V and 5 bases from J; junction bases left unmatched: 8. CDR1 MRHNA and CDR2 SNTAGT come from the germline V gene. Together with a sample-barcoded 5' primer, a J-beta primer mix was included in a second PCR lasting about 7 to 12 cycles. TCRdb reprocessed the 5' RACE reads with MiXCR, giving one entry per CDR3 protein. This table has 1.5 million to 2 million distinct CDR3 sequences, roughly 43% appearing once. The origin of this receptor is a human donor in good health. Sequencing used blood. The rearrangement joins TRBV6-4 to TRBJ2-3, with TRBD1 matching over 7 bases. CDR3 sequence reads: CASSRRQGVDTQYF. The DNA for the CDR3 is TGTGCCAGCAGCCGAAGACAGGGAGTAGATACGCAGTATTTT.